This TCR beta chain was sequenced in a study of shared clonotypes between healthy human individuals. Study-wide background: Researchers assigned three CD4 naive, three CD4 memory, two CD8 naive and one CD8 memory plate to each donor.

Measured with immunoSEQ multiplex PCR; TCRdb has only the in-frame clones, and not every one. This sample carries about 2 million clones, about 94% of them seen once, and the ten largest clones take 1% to 1.5%. Germline CDR1 LGHNA, CDR2 YSLEER. The CDR3 covers 14 residues. Between the trimmed V and J ends, which lost 0 bases and 5 bases, there was a span of 8 bases. CD45RO-negative, CCR7-selected cells formed the naive CD8 fraction, which excluded terminally differentiated effector memory CD45RA+ cells. In regard to this clone: Different DNA sequences within this sample yield the same CDR3.

The V gene is TRBV4-3, the J gene TRBJ2-1; no clear D gene. The TCR originated in a man aged 18 to 35 in good health. The source material was naive CD8+ T cells sorted from blood. The CDR3 DNA is TGCGCCAGCAGCCAAGATGGCTTAAACAATGAGCAGTTCTTC. Its protein is CASSQDGLNNEQFF.